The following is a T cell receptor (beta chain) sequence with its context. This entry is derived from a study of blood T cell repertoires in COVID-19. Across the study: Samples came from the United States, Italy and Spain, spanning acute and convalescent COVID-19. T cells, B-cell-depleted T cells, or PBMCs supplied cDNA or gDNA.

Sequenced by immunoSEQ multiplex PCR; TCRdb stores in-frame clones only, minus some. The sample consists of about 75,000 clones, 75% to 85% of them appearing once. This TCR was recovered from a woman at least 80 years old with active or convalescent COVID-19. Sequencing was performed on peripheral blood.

The CDR3 reads CASRQGGASYEQYF. The CDR3, as DNA: TGTGCCAGCAGACAAGGGGGCGCATCCTACGAGCAGTACTTC. The V call is TRBV28, the J call TRBJ2-7, with 7 bases that match TRBD1. This CDR3 is 14 amino acids long. Germline CDR1 MDHEN, CDR2 SYDVKM. V lost 6 bases, J lost 1 base, and 6 bases stayed unmatched.